This T cell receptor beta chain emerged from a study of T cell repertoires in cytomegalovirus infection. This CDR3 region has 16 residues. Germline lookup yields CDR1 MNHEY and CDR2 SMNVEV (reference sequence). J lost 12 bases, V lost 6 bases, and 15 bases had no gene match. Using its own MiXCR run on the reads, TCRdb lists one record per CDR3 protein. In the table there are some 180,000 distinct CDR3 sequences, nearly 9.5% of which are singletons. This clonotype was detected many times. The TCR comes from a human donor in good health (CMV status not recorded). Some clones in this sample may be carry-over from other donors' samples. The chain uses TRBV27 and TRBJ2-1, with 12 bases identical to TRBD2. Sequencing was performed on PBMCs. This chain's CDR3 is CASSTPGLAGFVGQFF. The DNA for the CDR3 is TGTGCCAGCAGCACTCCGGGACTAGCGGGCTTCGTCGGGCAGTTCTTC.